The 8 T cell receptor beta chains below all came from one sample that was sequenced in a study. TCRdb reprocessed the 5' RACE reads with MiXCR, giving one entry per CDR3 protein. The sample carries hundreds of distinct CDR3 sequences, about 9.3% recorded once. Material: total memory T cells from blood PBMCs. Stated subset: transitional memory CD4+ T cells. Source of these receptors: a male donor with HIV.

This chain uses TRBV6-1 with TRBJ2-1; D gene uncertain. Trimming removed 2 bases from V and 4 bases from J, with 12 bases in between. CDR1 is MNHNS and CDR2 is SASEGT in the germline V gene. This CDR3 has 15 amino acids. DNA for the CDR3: TGTGCCAGCAGTGAAAGAGGAGTTGGTTACAATGAGCAGTTCTTC. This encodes CASSERGVGYNEQFF.

Here the CDR3 reads CASSTLPGQKTGELFF. The CDR3 nucleotides read TGTGCCAGCAGCACCCTACCGGGACAGAAAACCGGGGAGCTGTTTTTT. V usage is TRBV9 and J usage is TRBJ2-2, with 7 bases lining up with TRBD1. V shed 4 bases, J shed 5 bases, and the junction held 11 bases outside the gene matches. Germline-derived CDR1 and CDR2 are SGDLS and YYNGEE. This CDR3 is built from 16 residues.

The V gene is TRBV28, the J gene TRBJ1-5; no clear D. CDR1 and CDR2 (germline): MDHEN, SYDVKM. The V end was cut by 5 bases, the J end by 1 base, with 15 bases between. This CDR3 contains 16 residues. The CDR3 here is CASSPRAQWSNQPQHF. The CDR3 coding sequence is TGTGCCAGCAGTCCGCGGGCTCAATGGAGCAATCAGCCCCAGCATTTT.

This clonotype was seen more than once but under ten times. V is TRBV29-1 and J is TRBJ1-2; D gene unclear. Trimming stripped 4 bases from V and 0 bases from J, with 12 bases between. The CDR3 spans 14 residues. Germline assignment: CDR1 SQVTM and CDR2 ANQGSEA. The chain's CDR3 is CSVGEPPPNYGYTF. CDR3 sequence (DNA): TGCAGCGTTGGGGAGCCACCTCCTAACTATGGCTACACCTTC.

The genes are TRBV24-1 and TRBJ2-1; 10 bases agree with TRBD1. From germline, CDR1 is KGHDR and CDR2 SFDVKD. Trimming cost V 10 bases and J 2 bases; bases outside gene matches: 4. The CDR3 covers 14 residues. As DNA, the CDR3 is TGTGCCACGGCGGGACAGGGGACCTACAATGAGCAGTTCTTC. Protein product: CATAGQGTYNEQFF.

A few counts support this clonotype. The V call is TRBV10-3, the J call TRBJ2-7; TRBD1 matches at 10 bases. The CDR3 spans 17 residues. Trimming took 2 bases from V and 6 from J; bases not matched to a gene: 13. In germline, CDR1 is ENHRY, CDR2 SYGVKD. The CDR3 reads CAISEPVRTGGSGEQYF. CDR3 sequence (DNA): TGTGCCATCAGTGAGCCCGTACGGACAGGGGGATCTGGCGAGCAGTACTTC.

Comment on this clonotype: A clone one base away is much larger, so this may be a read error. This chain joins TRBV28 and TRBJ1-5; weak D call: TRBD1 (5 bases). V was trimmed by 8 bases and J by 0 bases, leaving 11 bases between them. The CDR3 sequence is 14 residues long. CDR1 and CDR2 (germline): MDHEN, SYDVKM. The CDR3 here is CASGTSVSNQPQHF. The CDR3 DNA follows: TGTGCCAGCGGGACTTCTGTTAGCAATCAGCCCCAGCATTTT.

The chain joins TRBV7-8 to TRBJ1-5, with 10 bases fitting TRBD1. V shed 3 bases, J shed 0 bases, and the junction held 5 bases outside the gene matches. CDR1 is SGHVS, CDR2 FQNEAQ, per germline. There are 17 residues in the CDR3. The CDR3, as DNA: TGTGCCAGCAGCTTCCGGGACAGGGGATATAGCAATCAGCCCCAGCATTTT. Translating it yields CASSFRDRGYSNQPQHF.